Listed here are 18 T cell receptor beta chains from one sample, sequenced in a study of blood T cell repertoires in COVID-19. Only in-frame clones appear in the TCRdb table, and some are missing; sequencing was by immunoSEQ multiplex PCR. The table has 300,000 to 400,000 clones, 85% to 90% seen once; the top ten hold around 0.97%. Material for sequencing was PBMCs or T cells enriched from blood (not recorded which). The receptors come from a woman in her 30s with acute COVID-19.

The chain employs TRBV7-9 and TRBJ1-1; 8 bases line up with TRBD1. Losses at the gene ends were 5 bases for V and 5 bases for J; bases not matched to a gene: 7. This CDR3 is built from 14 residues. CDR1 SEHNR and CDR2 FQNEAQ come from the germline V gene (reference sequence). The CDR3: CASSPPTGVTEAFF. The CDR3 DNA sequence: TGTGCCAGCAGCCCGCCGACAGGGGTGACTGAAGCTTTCTTT.

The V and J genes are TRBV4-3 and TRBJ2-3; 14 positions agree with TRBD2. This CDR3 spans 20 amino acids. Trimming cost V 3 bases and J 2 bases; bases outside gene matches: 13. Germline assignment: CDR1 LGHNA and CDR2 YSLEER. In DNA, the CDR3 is TGCGCCAGCAGCCATGAACCGGGACTAGCGGGGGAGAGGGTCACAGATACGCAGTATTTT. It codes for CASSHEPGLAGERVTDTQYF.

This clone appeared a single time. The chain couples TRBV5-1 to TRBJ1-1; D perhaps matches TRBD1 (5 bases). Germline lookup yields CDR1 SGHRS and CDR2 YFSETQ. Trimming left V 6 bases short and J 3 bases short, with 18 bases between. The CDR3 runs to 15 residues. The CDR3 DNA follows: TGCGCCAGCAACCTGCGGGGTGACAGAGACACTGAAGCTTTCTTT. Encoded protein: CASNLRGDRDTEAFF.

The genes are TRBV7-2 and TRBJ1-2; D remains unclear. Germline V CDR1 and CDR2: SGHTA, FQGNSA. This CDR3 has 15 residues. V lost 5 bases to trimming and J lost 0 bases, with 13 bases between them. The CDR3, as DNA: TGTGCCAGCAGCGAGTCCCGCGTTACTAACTATGGCTACACCTTC. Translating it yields CASSESRVTNYGYTF.

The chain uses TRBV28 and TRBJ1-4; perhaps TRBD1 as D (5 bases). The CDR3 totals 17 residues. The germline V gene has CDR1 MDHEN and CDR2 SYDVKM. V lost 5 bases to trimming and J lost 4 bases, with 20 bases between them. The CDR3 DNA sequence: TGTGCCAGCAGTAGCAAGTTCAACAGGCCTTATAATGAAAAACTGTTTTTT. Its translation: CASSSKFNRPYNEKLFF.

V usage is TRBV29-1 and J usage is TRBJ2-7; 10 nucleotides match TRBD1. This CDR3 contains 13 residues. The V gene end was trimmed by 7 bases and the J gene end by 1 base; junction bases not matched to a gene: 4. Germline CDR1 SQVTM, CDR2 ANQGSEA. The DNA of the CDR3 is TGCAGCGCAGGACAGGGGGGGTCCTACGAGCAGTACTTC. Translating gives CSAGQGGSYEQYF.

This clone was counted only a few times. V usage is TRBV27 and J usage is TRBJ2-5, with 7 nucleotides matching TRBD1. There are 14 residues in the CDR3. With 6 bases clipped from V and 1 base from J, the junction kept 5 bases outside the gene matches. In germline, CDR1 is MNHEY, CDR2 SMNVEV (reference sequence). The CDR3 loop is CASSRQGFQETQYF. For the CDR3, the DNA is TGTGCCAGCAGCCGACAGGGTTTCCAAGAGACCCAGTACTTC.

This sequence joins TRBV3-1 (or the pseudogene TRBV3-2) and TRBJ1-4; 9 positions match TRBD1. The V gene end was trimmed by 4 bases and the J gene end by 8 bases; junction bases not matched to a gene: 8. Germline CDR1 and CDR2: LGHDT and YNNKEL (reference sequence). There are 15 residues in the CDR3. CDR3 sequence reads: CASSPLGQGLEKLFF. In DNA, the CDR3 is TGTGCCAGCAGCCCATTGGGACAGGGATTGGAAAAACTGTTTTTT.

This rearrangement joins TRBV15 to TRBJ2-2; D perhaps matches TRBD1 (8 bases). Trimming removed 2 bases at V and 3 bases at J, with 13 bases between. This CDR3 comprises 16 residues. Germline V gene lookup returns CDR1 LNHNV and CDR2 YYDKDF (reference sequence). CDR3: CATSRLTGGDTGELFF. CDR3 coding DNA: TGTGCCACCAGCAGACTTACAGGGGGGGACACCGGGGAGCTGTTTTTT.

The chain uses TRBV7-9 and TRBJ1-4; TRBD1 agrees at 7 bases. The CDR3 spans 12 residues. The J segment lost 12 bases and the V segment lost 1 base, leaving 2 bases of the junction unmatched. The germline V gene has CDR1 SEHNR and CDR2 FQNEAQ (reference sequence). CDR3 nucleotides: TGTGCCAGCAGCTTAGGTACAGGGGAACTGTTTTTT. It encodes CASSLGTGELFF.

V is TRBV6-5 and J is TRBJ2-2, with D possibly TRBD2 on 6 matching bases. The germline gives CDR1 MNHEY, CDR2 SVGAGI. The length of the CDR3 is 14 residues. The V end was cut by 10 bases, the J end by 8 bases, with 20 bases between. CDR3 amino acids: CATRKPGGAGELFF. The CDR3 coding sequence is TGTGCCACCCGGAAACCAGGCGGGGCTGGGGAGCTGTTTTTT.

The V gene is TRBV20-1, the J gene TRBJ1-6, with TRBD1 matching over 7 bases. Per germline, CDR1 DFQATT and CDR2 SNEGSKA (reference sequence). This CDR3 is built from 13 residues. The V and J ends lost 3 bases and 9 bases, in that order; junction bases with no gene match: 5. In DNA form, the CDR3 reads TGCAGTGCTAGTCCGGGACAGTCTTCACCCCTCCACTTT. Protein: CSASPGQSSPLHF.

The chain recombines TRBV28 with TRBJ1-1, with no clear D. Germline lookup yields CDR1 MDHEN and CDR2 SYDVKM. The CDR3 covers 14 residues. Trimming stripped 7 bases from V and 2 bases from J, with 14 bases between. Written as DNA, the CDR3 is TGTGCCAGCACCCCCCAGGAAAGAAACACTGAAGCTTTCTTT. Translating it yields CASTPQERNTEAFF.

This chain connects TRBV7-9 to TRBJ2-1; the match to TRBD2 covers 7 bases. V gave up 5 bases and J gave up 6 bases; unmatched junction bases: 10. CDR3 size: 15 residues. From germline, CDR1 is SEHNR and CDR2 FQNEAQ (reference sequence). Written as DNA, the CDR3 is TGTGCCAGCAGCGAACAGCGGGGCGCGGGCAATGAGCAGTTCTTC. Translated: CASSEQRGAGNEQFF.

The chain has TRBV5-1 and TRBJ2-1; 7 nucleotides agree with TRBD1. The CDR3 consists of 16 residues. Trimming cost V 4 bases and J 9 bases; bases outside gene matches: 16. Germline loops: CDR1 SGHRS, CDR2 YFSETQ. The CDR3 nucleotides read TGCGCCAGCAGCCGTACCATAACGACAGGGCCCGCTGAGCAGTTCTTC. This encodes CASSRTITTGPAEQFF.

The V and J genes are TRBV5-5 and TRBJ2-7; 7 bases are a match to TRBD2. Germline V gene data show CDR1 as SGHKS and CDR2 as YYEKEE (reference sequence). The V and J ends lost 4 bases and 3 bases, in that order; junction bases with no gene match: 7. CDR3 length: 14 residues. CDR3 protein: CASSPLGTIYEQYF. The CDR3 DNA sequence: TGTGCCAGCAGCCCATTAGGGACTATCTACGAGCAGTACTTC.

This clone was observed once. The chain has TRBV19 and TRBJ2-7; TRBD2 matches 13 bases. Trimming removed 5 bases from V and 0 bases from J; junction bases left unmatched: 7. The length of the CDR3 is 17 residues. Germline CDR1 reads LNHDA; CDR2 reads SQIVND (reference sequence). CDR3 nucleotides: TGTGCCAGTAGTTTCGGACTAGCGGGGGTGCCCTCCTACGAGCAGTACTTC. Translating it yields CASSFGLAGVPSYEQYF.

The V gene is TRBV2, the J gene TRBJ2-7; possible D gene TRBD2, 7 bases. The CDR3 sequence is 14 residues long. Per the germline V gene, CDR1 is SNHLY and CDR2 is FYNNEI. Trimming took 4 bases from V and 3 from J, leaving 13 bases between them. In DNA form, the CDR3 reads TGTGCCAGCAGTGTCATAGGGGGGGTCTACGAGCAGTACTTC. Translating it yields CASSVIGGVYEQYF.